This TCR beta chain was recorded in a study of beta chain features in type 1 diabetes. Whole-study results and caveats: Shortening of TCRB CDR3s, moderate but significant, appeared in all four CD4+ subsets of Type 1 diabetes patients.

This CDR3 comprises 15 residues. CDR1 is MNHEY and CDR2 is SMNVEV in the germline V gene (reference sequence). Trimming took off 3 bases at V and 3 bases at J, with 15 bases between the two ends. A note on this clone: Its antigen is unidentified.

The isolated RNA, all of it, was reverse transcribed, so expressed TCRB transcripts were what got sequenced. The assay was immunoSEQ multiplex PCR, and TCRdb's table has in-frame clones only and misses some. Among around 150,000 clones listed, 8% to 9.5% were seen once. The sequenced sample consisted of central memory CD4+ T cells from blood. This TCR derives from a young woman with type 1 diabetes. V usage is TRBV27 and J usage is TRBJ2-7, with D possibly being TRBD2 (6 bases). DNA for the CDR3: TGTGCCAGCAGTTTGACCAGACTAGGAATCTACGAGCAGTACTTC. Translated, it gives CASSLTRLGIYEQYF.